This T cell receptor (beta chain) comes out of a study of high-grade serous ovarian cancer treatment subgroups. Study as a whole: Each sample yielded on average 7,494 unique TCR beta rearrangements from 13,000 or so reads. Study-wide results and caveats: Without spatial data, bulk sequencing limits insight into HGSC tumor diversity. Clonal relatedness tracked neoantigen level, and by trend copy number and mutation load.

Data came from immunoSEQ multiplex PCR; TCRdb stores just in-frame clones and leaves some out. The profile shows 4,000 or so clones, 55% to 75% of them singletons. Tumor tissue was taken before any definitive surgery or chemotherapy was given. Germline V gives CDR1 LNHDA, CDR2 SQIVND (reference sequence). V lost 0 bases to trimming and J lost 4 bases; unmatched junction nucleotides: 6. The CDR3 spans 16 residues. As to this clone: What it recognizes is unknown.

The rearrangement links TRBV19 to TRBJ1-5; TRBD1 aligns across 7 bases. The sequenced sample was tumor tissue. The clonotype was recovered from a human donor with high-grade serous ovarian cancer. CDR3 amino acids: CASSIELPRGNQPQHF. The CDR3, as DNA: TGTGCCAGTAGTATAGAGCTTCCCAGGGGGAATCAGCCCCAGCATTTT. Full variable domain (remainder filled in from reference TRBV19 and TRBJ1-5): DGGITQSPKYLFRKEGQNVTLSCEQNLNHDAMYWYRQDPGQGLRLIYYSQIVNDFQKGDIAEGYSVSREKKESFPLTVTSAQKNPTAFYLCASSIELPRGNQPQHFGDGTRLSIL.